The 5 T cell receptor beta chains in this list originate from one sample, sequenced in a study of radiation and T cells in renal cell carcinoma (TCRdb year 2020). Library generation was performed with the immunoSEQ multiplex PCR assay. Entries here come from immuneACCESS through TCRdb and include only in-frame sequences with V and J called. Some clones fail to appear in such tables; in the studies checked, an unresolved V gene covers under half of the shortfall, and the cause of the remainder is unknown. A total of approximately 120,000 clones appear in this sample, approximately 80% of them only once. Under 4% of the sample is in the top ten clones. The time point tag for this specimen amounts to: baseline pretreatment blood. The sample's treatment or condition label, decoded: 15 Gy SBRT to primary tumor, nephrectomy 4 weeks later. Sample: blood, taken from a patient whose treatment included radiotherapy and nephrectomy. These receptors all come from a woman aged 60-75 years with renal cell carcinoma.

The chain couples TRBV7-6 to TRBJ1-1, with D unresolved. The CDR3 has 13 residues. Per germline, CDR1 SGHVS and CDR2 FNYEAQ. The ends were cut back, 4 bases at V and 6 bases at J, with 12 bases in the middle. The CDR3 reads CASSSPAEPEAFF. CDR3 DNA: TGTGCCAGCAGCTCCCCCGCGGAACCTGAAGCTTTCTTT. Using reference TRBV7-6 and TRBJ1-1 for the parts outside the CDR3, the full variable domain is GAGVSQSPRYKVTKRGQDVALRCDPISGHVSLYWYRQALGQGPEFLTYFNYEAQQDKSGLPNDRFSAERPEGSISTLTIQRTEQRDSAMYRCASSSPAEPEAFFGQGTRLTVV.

The rearrangement links TRBV19 to TRBJ1-1; D call uncertain. Germline CDR1 LNHDA, CDR2 SQIVND (reference sequence). The CDR3 sequence is 15 residues long. V lost 3 bases and J 1 base, leaving 12 bases between the germline ends. CDR3 in amino acids: CASSIGGRSNTEAFF. In DNA, the CDR3 is TGTGCCAGTAGTATTGGAGGCAGGTCGAACACTGAAGCTTTCTTT.

In nucleotides, the CDR3 is TGTGCCAGCAGCGGGGGGACCTACGAGCAGTACTTC. Encoded protein: CASSGGTYEQYF. The rearrangement links TRBV7-2 to TRBJ2-7; D may be TRBD2 (6 bases). The length of the CDR3 is 12 residues. Germline CDR1 reads SGHTA; CDR2 reads FQGNSA. V lost 5 bases, J lost 2 bases, and 7 bases lay in between. Together with reference TRBV7-2 and TRBJ2-7, the CDR3 gives the full variable domain: GAGVSQSPSNKVTEKGKDVELRCDPISGHTALYWYRQSLGQGLEFLIYFQGNSAPDKSGLPSDRFSAERTGGSVSTLTIQRTQQEDSAVYLCASSGGTYEQYFGPGTRLTVT.

This clone is classed as medium-sized. This chain connects TRBV7-9 to TRBJ1-4, with TRBD1 matching 8 bases. The J segment lost 7 bases and the V segment lost 5 bases, leaving 9 bases of the junction unmatched. The CDR3 sequence is 15 residues long. Germline CDR1 SEHNR, CDR2 FQNEAQ (reference sequence). CDR3 coding DNA: TGTGCCAGCAGCCACGGACAGGGAGTGGGTGAAAAACTGTTTTTT. Its translation: CASSHGQGVGEKLFF.

CDR3 nucleotides: TGTGCCAGCAGTTATGCAGGGGGCTCTTTACGGGAGCAGTACTTC. Protein: CASSYAGGSLREQYF. This chain links TRBV27 with TRBJ2-7; 8 bases map to TRBD1. Germline V gives CDR1 MNHEY, CDR2 SMNVEV (reference sequence). This CDR3 comprises 15 residues. The ends lost 4 bases at V and 7 bases at J; junction bases unmatched: 12.